The source of this TCR beta chain is a study of OX40 agonist ivuxolimab in advanced cancers. Study information: Dose-escalation patients were diagnosed with hepatocellular carcinoma, melanoma, renal cell cancer or head and neck cancer. Among those enrolled, mean age was about 63 years (range roughly 23 to 79) and approximately 83% were male. Three patients showed partial responses: one hepatocellular carcinoma and two cutaneous melanoma cases. Notes on the study in general: Low clonal expansion, among the lowest seen, marked partial responders at 0.1-3.0 mg/kg.

V was shortened by 5 bases and J by 0 bases, with 13 bases between the two germline ends. Germline V gene lookup returns CDR1 SGHAT and CDR2 FQNNGV. This CDR3 spans 15 amino acids. The repertoire was sequenced with immunoSEQ multiplex PCR; TCRdb's copy has only in-frame clones and lacks some. Of some 54,000 clones in the sample, 80% are singletons; the top ten hold around 4.6%. As for this clone: The antigen is undetermined.

The sequence derives from an adult with an advanced solid tumor such as melanoma, head and neck, liver or kidney cancer. The chain joins TRBV11-2 to TRBJ1-1; tentative D call: TRBD1 (5 bases). The specimen comprised CD4+ or CD8+ T cells sorted from blood, sampled in a trial of the OX40 agonist ivuxolimab. CDR3 protein: CASSRSGTMNTEAFF. In DNA, the CDR3 is TGTGCCAGCAGCCGCTCCGGGACGATGAACACTGAAGCTTTCTTT.